This entry concerns a single TCR beta chain. Its matching antigen is unknown. The germline V gene has CDR1 GTSNPN and CDR2 SVGIG (reference sequence). This CDR3 has 13 residues. The V end was cut by 3 bases, the J end by 7 bases, with 15 bases between. Treatment meaning: about 20 received Ad26.COV2.S at low or high dose, single or two shots; several received placebo; per-sample allocation not given. It was on day 63 after the first vaccine or placebo injection that samples were taken. An Ad26 vector expressing Wuhan-strain SARS-CoV-2 spike constituted the vaccine. The data belong to a study of Ad26.COV2.S vaccination and SARS-CoV-2 variants. Study-level results: Breadth and depth estimates from TCRs may understate total T cell responses. Reports say spike-specific CD8+ and CD4+ T cell responses covered substantial breadth after vaccination.

Sequencing was performed with immunoSEQ multiplex PCR; in TCRdb, only in-frame clones are kept and a portion is missing. The table records 450,000 to 550,000 clones, approximately 90% of them present only once. Sequenced material: peripheral blood, taken in a trial of Ad26.COV2.S vaccine versus placebo. This chain links TRBV30 with TRBJ2-5, with no clear D. This TCR was sampled from a person aged 18 to 59 who received the Ad26.COV2.S COVID-19 vaccine or a placebo. The CDR3 loop reads CAWRPTPPGTQYF. CDR3 DNA: TGTGCCTGGAGGCCGACCCCGCCCGGGACCCAGTACTTC.